Below are 21 T cell receptor beta chains sequenced from a single sample in a study of beta chain features in type 1 diabetes. Study-wide results and caveats: Type 1 diabetes patients had TCRB CDR3s that were shorter (moderately but significantly so) in all four CD4+ subsets.

Expressed TCRB transcripts got sequenced, as all isolated RNA was reverse transcribed. Sequencing used immunoSEQ multiplex PCR; TCRdb keeps in-frame clones, though not all of them. The table records some 700,000 clones, roughly an eighth of them present only once. No antigen is known for these receptors. The sequenced material came from naive CD4+ T cells from blood. These receptors were obtained from a man between 18 and 35 years old with type 1 diabetes.

This clone was found a few times. The V call is TRBV18, the J call TRBJ1-5; D perhaps matches TRBD1 (5 bases). From germline, CDR1 is KGHSH and CDR2 LQKENI. This CDR3 has 17 amino acids. V lost 2 bases to trimming and J lost 4 bases, with 18 bases between them. The CDR3 is CASSPSVPDTSNQPQHF. The CDR3 DNA follows: TGTGCCAGCTCACCATCAGTCCCGGACACATCGAATCAGCCCCAGCATTTT.

This clone was seen only a few times. In the same sample, other DNA sequences code for this CDR3. The rearrangement uses TRBV9 and TRBJ2-3; D unclear. This CDR3 has 12 residues. In germline, CDR1 is SGDLS, CDR2 YYNGEE. Trimming removed 2 bases from V and 0 bases from J, with 1 base in between. As DNA, the CDR3 is TGTGCCAGCAGCGTCAGCACAGATACGCAGTATTTT. Its protein product is CASSVSTDTQYF.

This clone came up a few times. The chain joins TRBV15 to TRBJ2-4; D may be TRBD2 (6 bases). This CDR3 has 17 residues. V dropped 9 bases and J dropped 0 bases, with 21 bases sitting between them. Germline CDR1 LNHNV, CDR2 YYDKDF (reference sequence). The CDR3, as DNA: TGTGCCACAGGCGGCGGGGCGACACCCTTAGCCAAAAACATTCAGTACTTC. This sequence encodes CATGGGATPLAKNIQYF. The variable domain in full, completed from reference TRBV15 and TRBJ2-4, reads DAMVIQNPRYQVTQFGKPVTLSCSQTLNHNVMYWYQQKSSQAPKLLFHYYDKDFNNEADTPDNFQSRRPNTSFCFLDIRSPGLGDTAMYLCATGGGATPLAKNIQYFGAGTRLSVL.

This clone was detected a few times. The chain carries TRBV9 and TRBJ1-3; D is undetermined. V was shortened by 4 bases and J by 0 bases, with 11 bases between the two germline ends. Per germline, CDR1 SGDLS and CDR2 YYNGEE. This CDR3 spans 15 amino acids. The CDR3 DNA reads TGTGCCAGCAGCTCACGTGGATTCTCTGGAAACACCATATATTTT. It translates to CASSSRGFSGNTIYF. Variable domain in full (rest from reference TRBV9 and TRBJ1-3): DSGVTQTPKHLITATGQRVTLRCSPRSGDLSVYWYQQSLDQGLQFLIQYYNGEERAKGNILERFSAQQFPDLHSELNLSSLELGDSALYFCASSSRGFSGNTIYFGEGSWLTVV.

The chain joins TRBV10-3 to TRBJ2-2; 7 bases line up with TRBD1. CDR1 is ENHRY and CDR2 is SYGVKD in the germline V gene. The CDR3 totals 15 residues. J gave up 4 bases and V 10 bases, and 12 bases lay outside the gene matches. This chain's CDR3 is CATRLDRVATGELFF. The CDR3 DNA follows: TGTGCCACCCGACTCGACAGGGTTGCCACCGGGGAGCTGTTTTTT.

This clone was seen only a few times. The sample has other DNA sequences that encode this CDR3 too. The rearrangement links TRBV18 to TRBJ2-6; D is perhaps TRBD1 (5 bases). This CDR3 contains 14 residues. CDR1 is KGHSH and CDR2 is LQKENI in the germline V gene. The V and J ends lost 4 bases and 1 base respectively, with 5 bases between them. This CDR3 is CASSQGSGANVLTF. The CDR3, as DNA: TGTGCCAGCTCACAGGGGTCTGGGGCCAACGTCCTGACTTTC. The variable domain in full, completed from reference TRBV18 and TRBJ2-6, reads NAGVMQNPRHLVRRRGQEARLRCSPMKGHSHVYWYRQLPEEGLKFMVYLQKENIIDESGMPKERFSAEFPKEGPSILRIQQVVRGDSAAYFCASSQGSGANVLTFGAGSRLTVL.

This clone was counted only a few times. This chain connects TRBV7-9 to TRBJ2-2; D might be TRBD1 (5 bases). Trimming shortened V by 3 bases and J by 1 base, and 9 bases separated the two germline ends. CDR3 length equals 15 residues. Germline V gene lookup returns CDR1 SEHNR and CDR2 FQNEAQ (reference sequence). CDR3 region: CASSFRTGNTGELFF. CDR3 nucleotide sequence: TGTGCCAGCAGCTTCCGTACAGGGAACACCGGGGAGCTGTTTTTT.

This clone came up once. DNA of the CDR3: TGTGCCATTCGGTGGTCAGTGATCGATGGCTATGGCTACACCTTC. Translated, it gives CAIRWSVIDGYGYTF. This chain joins TRBV6-1 and TRBJ1-2; D not resolved. Trimming pared 10 bases from V and 4 bases from J, leaving 22 bases between. CDR1 and CDR2 (germline): MNHNS, SASEGT. The CDR3 runs to 15 residues.

J is TRBJ2-3 and V is TRBV6-1, with TRBD2 as a possible D gene (6 bases). The CDR3 is made up of 12 amino acids. Trimming cost V 3 bases and J 6 bases, with 7 bases left between them. Germline loops: CDR1 MNHNS, CDR2 SASEGT. This chain's CDR3 is CASSDAGDTQYF. In DNA, the CDR3 is TGTGCCAGCAGTGACGCGGGGGATACGCAGTATTTT.

The sample holds a few counts of this clone. V is TRBV10-3 and J is TRBJ1-2; weak D call: TRBD1 (6 bases). CDR1 and CDR2 from the germline V gene are ENHRY and SYGVKD. Deletions cut 10 bases from V and 5 bases from J, with 14 bases between. The CDR3 has 12 residues. The CDR3 coding sequence is TGTGCCACTAACAGGGACCCTTATGGCTACACCTTC. Translated, it gives CATNRDPYGYTF.

In its sample, this clone was seen a few times. The J gene is TRBJ1-2, the V gene TRBV6-1, with a weak D call TRBD1 (6 bases). Trimming took off 3 bases at V and 8 bases at J, with 16 bases between the two ends. The CDR3 sequence is 14 residues long. In germline, CDR1 is MNHNS, CDR2 SASEGT. As DNA, the CDR3 is TGTGCCAGCAGTGACCAGACAGGTGCTCGGGGCTACACCTTC. Translated, it gives CASSDQTGARGYTF.

This clone came up a few times. The rearrangement uses TRBV5-4 and TRBJ2-5; possible D gene TRBD2, 6 bases. The CDR3 is made up of 15 amino acids. From germline, CDR1 is SGHNT and CDR2 YYREEE (reference sequence). V shed 0 bases and J shed 1 base, with 10 bases lying between them. CDR3 coding DNA: TGTGCCAGCAGCTTGGGGACTACTTTCCAAGAGACCCAGTACTTC. This sequence encodes CASSLGTTFQETQYF.

This clone turned up a few times. The chain recombines TRBV19 with TRBJ1-2; 9 bases are shared with TRBD1. Germline V CDR1 and CDR2: LNHDA, SQIVND (reference sequence). The CDR3 is 16 amino acids. V lost 11 bases and J lost 5; bases outside the gene matches: 18. CDR3 DNA: TGTGCCGCGAATTCAGGGACAGGGTCTGTTGGTTATGGCTACACCTTC. Residues: CAANSGTGSVGYGYTF.

The V gene is TRBV30, the J gene TRBJ2-7; no firm D call. Germline CDR1 and CDR2: GTSNPN and SVGIG (reference sequence). Trimming stripped 4 bases from V and 0 bases from J, with 7 bases between. The CDR3 is 12 residues long. CDR3 residues: CAWTAYSYEQYF. The CDR3 coding sequence is TGTGCCTGGACGGCTTACTCCTACGAGCAGTACTTC.

This clone has just a few counts. The V gene is TRBV2, the J gene TRBJ2-5; D not resolved. The V gene's germline CDR1 is SNHLY and CDR2 FYNNEI. V was cut by 2 bases and J by 7 bases, with 11 bases left in between. The CDR3 totals 13 residues. The CDR3 here is CASSESVDGTQYF. The CDR3 DNA reads TGTGCCAGCAGTGAATCTGTGGATGGGACCCAGTACTTC.

This clone was counted between two and nine times. In the same sample, other DNA sequences code for this CDR3. The V gene is TRBV18, the J gene TRBJ2-5; D is uncertain. Germline V gene sequence: CDR1 KGHSH, CDR2 LQKENI. The CDR3 covers 12 residues. V was cut by 2 bases and J by 3 bases, with 4 bases left in between. CDR3 DNA: TGTGCCAGCTCACCAACTGAAGAGACCCAGTACTTC. Amino acid sequence: CASSPTEETQYF.

J is TRBJ2-5 and V is TRBV5-6; no reliable D call. V lost 3 bases, J lost 1 base, and 7 bases lay in between. The germline CDR1 and CDR2 sequences are SGHDT and YYEEEE. This CDR3 has 13 residues. The DNA for the CDR3 is TGTGCCAGCAGCTCCCCAGGCCAAGAGACCCAGTACTTC. As protein: CASSSPGQETQYF.

The chain recombines TRBV9 with TRBJ2-2; the D gene is possibly TRBD1 (5 bases). The CDR3 is 17 residues long. Germline loops: CDR1 SGDLS, CDR2 YYNGEE. V was trimmed by 3 bases and J by 0 bases, leaving 15 bases between them. The DNA of the CDR3 is TGTGCCAGCAGCGATCCAGGGCATCTCGCGAACACCGGGGAGCTGTTTTTT. Translation gives CASSDPGHLANTGELFF. The full variable domain, rest sourced from reference TRBV9 and TRBJ2-2, is DSGVTQTPKHLITATGQRVTLRCSPRSGDLSVYWYQQSLDQGLQFLIQYYNGEERAKGNILERFSAQQFPDLHSELNLSSLELGDSALYFCASSDPGHLANTGELFFGEGSRLTVL.

This clone was seen more than once but under ten times. The chain links TRBV18 to TRBJ1-2; 7 nucleotides line up with TRBD1. The CDR3 length is 14 residues. Trimming cost V 3 bases and J 4 bases; bases outside gene matches: 5. Germline V gene sequence: CDR1 KGHSH, CDR2 LQKENI. CDR3: CASSPTGTVYGYTF. The CDR3 DNA sequence: TGTGCCAGCTCACCTACCGGGACAGTCTATGGCTACACCTTC.

This clone was detected only a few times. DNA of the CDR3: TGTGCCAGCAGCCGGGGACAGTGGGGGACACAAGATACGCAGTATTTT. It is translated as CASSRGQWGTQDTQYF. The chain recombines TRBV11-3 with TRBJ2-3; 7 nucleotides agree with TRBD1. In germline, CDR1 is SGHNT, CDR2 YENEEA. The V and J ends lost 5 bases and 5 bases, in that order; junction bases with no gene match: 13. This CDR3 contains 16 residues.

This clone was observed a handful of times. Other DNA sequences of this sample code for an identical CDR3. This chain uses TRBV20-1 with TRBJ2-5; D tentatively fits TRBD1 or TRBD2 (5 bases each). The V end was cut by 7 bases, the J end by 4 bases, with 10 bases between. The length of the CDR3 is 11 residues. CDR1 is DFQATT and CDR2 is SNEGSKA in the germline V gene (reference sequence). The CDR3 DNA sequence: TGCAGTGTGGGACGGGGAGAGACCCAGTACTTC. Translated: CSVGRGETQYF.